The present entry profiles one TCR beta chain with its context. The data derive from a study of a mutant IDH1 vaccine in newly diagnosed glioma. Assay: immunoSEQ multiplex PCR; the TCRdb copy retains only in-frame clones and omits some. This sample has roughly 50,000 clones, with 80% to 90% found just once. The germline gives CDR1 MNHEY, CDR2 SMNVEV (reference sequence). The CDR3 length is 16 residues. Trimming took 4 bases from V and 5 from J, leaving 17 bases between them. Specified time point: baseline, week 1 (first vaccination visit). The treatment: pre-vaccination baseline after standard-of-care therapy.

V and J are TRBV27 and TRBJ2-2; D is possibly TRBD1 or TRBD2 (5 bases each). The specimen comprised PBMCs, sampled from a glioma patient treated with radiotherapy, temozolomide or both. The receptor's source is a man aged 18-30 years with glioma. The CDR3 is CASSSLVIGETGELFF. The CDR3 bases are TGTGCCAGCAGTTCCTTGGTCATAGGGGAGACCGGGGAGCTGTTTTTT.